This TCR beta chain was profiled in a study of spatial heterogeneity in lung cancer. Time point described: sample taken at primary tumor resection. The CDR3 consists of 18 residues. V gave up 0 bases and J gave up 4 bases; unmatched junction bases: 12. Looked up from germline, CDR1 is DFQATT and CDR2 is SNEGSKA (reference sequence). One entry per CDR3 protein, called by TCRdb with MiXCR from the 5' RACE reads. The sample lists tens of thousands of distinct CDR3 sequences, 6.5% to 9.5% occurring once. This clonotype was detected many times. This receptor was identified in a male donor with early-stage non-small cell lung cancer. The genes are TRBV20-1 and TRBJ2-3; 11 nucleotides line up with TRBD2. The sequencing here drew on PBMCs, taken at surgery. CDR3 DNA: TGCAGTGCTAGAGATCAAGGGCTAGCGGGAGGTCCGGCAGATACGCAGTATTTT. Residues: CSARDQGLAGGPADTQYF.